Following are 3 T cell receptor beta chains from one sample sequenced in a study of blood T cell repertoires in COVID-19. The data were produced by immunoSEQ multiplex PCR, yet TCRdb's version contains in-frame clones alone and is incomplete. In the table there are under 55,000 clones, approximately 79% of which are singletons. The material sequenced was peripheral blood. The receptors shown here come from a man in his sixties or seventies with acute or convalescent COVID-19.

The gene calls are TRBV5-4 and TRBJ2-7; TRBD2 matches 7 bases. Trimming removed 4 bases from V and 5 bases from J; junction bases left unmatched: 12. CDR1 and CDR2 from the germline V gene are SGHNT and YYREEE (reference sequence). This CDR3 spans 15 amino acids. CDR3 in DNA: TGTGCCAGCAGCCTTTGGAGGGGAGGGCCCGACGAGCAGTACTTC. Protein: CASSLWRGGPDEQYF.

The J gene is TRBJ2-7, the V gene TRBV7-9, with 8 bases fitting TRBD1. There are 14 residues in the CDR3. Trimming removed 7 bases from V and 3 bases from J; junction bases left unmatched: 8. The germline gives CDR1 SEHNR, CDR2 FQNEAQ (reference sequence). CDR3 loop: CASKQTGEIYEQYF. Written as DNA, the CDR3 is TGTGCCAGCAAACAGACAGGGGAAATCTACGAGCAGTACTTC.

The V and J genes are TRBV11-2 and TRBJ2-1; TRBD1 matches 8 bases. Per the germline V gene, CDR1 is SGHAT and CDR2 is FQNNGV. The CDR3 spans 19 residues. J lost 0 bases, V lost 0 bases, and 10 bases had no gene match. The CDR3 region has the DNA TGTGCCAGCAGCTTAGAGCCCAGGGGGCTGAGCAGCTCCTACAATGAGCAGTTCTTC. This encodes CASSLEPRGLSSSYNEQFF.